The 24 T cell receptor beta chains presented below share a single source sample, sequenced in a study of CD8+ T cells in alopecia areata. cDNA serving as the sequencing template came from extracted, reverse transcribed RNA. The protocol was immunoSEQ multiplex PCR, while the TCRdb copy is restricted to in-frame clones and leaves out a portion. The data show about 180,000 clones, almost 65% seen once. Material: CD4+ T cells sorted from blood, obtained at week 0. These receptors were obtained from a human donor with alopecia areata.

This chain uses TRBV2 with TRBJ2-3; TRBD2 aligns across 8 bases. Germline V gene sequence: CDR1 SNHLY, CDR2 FYNNEI. With V trimmed by 11 bases and J by 7 bases, 8 bases remained unmatched. The CDR3 length is 12 residues. The CDR3 nucleotides are TGTGCCGACCGGTTAGCGGGATATACGCAGTATTTT. Translated, it gives CADRLAGYTQYF.

V is TRBV29-1 and J is TRBJ2-3; D perhaps matches TRBD2 (6 bases). This CDR3 spans 14 amino acids. Germline-derived CDR1 and CDR2 are SQVTM and ANQGSEA. Deletions cut 8 bases from V and 2 bases from J, with 17 bases between. The CDR3 DNA sequence: TGCAGCTCCTTCGGGAGCGGCTACACAGATACGCAGTATTTT. Protein: CSSFGSGYTDTQYF.

Of note for this clone: The sample contains more than one DNA sequence encoding this CDR3. This chain connects TRBV29-1 to TRBJ2-1; D call uncertain. Trimming cost V 6 bases and J 5 bases, with 5 bases left between them. Germline loops: CDR1 SQVTM, CDR2 ANQGSEA. The CDR3 length is 10 residues. In nucleotides, the CDR3 is TGCAGCGTCGCTAACAATGAGCAGTTCTTC. Protein: CSVANNEQFF.

This clone has a handful of counts. The chain employs TRBV29-1 and TRBJ1-1, with a possible D match to TRBD1 (6 bases). In germline, CDR1 is SQVTM, CDR2 ANQGSEA. The V and J ends lost 4 bases and 3 bases respectively, with 6 bases between them. This CDR3 contains 11 residues. Written as DNA, the CDR3 is TGCAGCGTTGGACAGGACACTGAAGCTTTCTTT. Protein: CSVGQDTEAFF.

The chain recombines TRBV29-1 with TRBJ1-1, with a tentative D call TRBD1 (6 bases). The CDR3 has 13 amino acids. Germline assignment: CDR1 SQVTM and CDR2 ANQGSEA. V dropped 8 bases and J dropped 4 bases, with 17 bases sitting between them. The CDR3 spells CSTKVGGGTEAFF. The CDR3 nucleotides read TGCAGCACAAAGGTGGGGGGCGGCACTGAAGCTTTCTTT.

V usage is TRBV29-1 and J usage is TRBJ1-5, with 7 bases that match TRBD1. The CDR3 has 14 residues. Trimming cost V 7 bases and J 3 bases; bases outside gene matches: 9. Germline V gives CDR1 SQVTM, CDR2 ANQGSEA. The chain's CDR3 is CSAGDRDPNQPQHF. The CDR3 nucleotides read TGCAGCGCCGGAGACAGGGACCCCAATCAGCCCCAGCATTTT.

This clone occurred a few times. The chain carries TRBV28 and TRBJ2-6, with 8 bases aligning to TRBD1. The trim removed 8 bases at V and 3 bases at J, leaving 3 bases unmatched. The length of the CDR3 is 14 residues. The V gene's germline CDR1 is MDHEN and CDR2 SYDVKM. CDR3 protein: CASQGADGANVLTF. Written as DNA, the CDR3 is TGTGCCAGCCAGGGGGCTGATGGGGCCAACGTCCTGACTTTC.

The CDR3 here is CASSEESLNTEAFF. In DNA, the CDR3 is TGTGCCAGCAGTGAAGAGTCCCTGAACACTGAAGCTTTCTTT. The chain recombines TRBV6-1 with TRBJ1-1; unclear D gene. The CDR3 has 14 amino acids. Germline V gives CDR1 MNHNS, CDR2 SASEGT. V lost 1 base and J 0 bases, leaving 6 bases between the germline ends.

This chain links TRBV5-1 with TRBJ2-3; weak D call: TRBD1 (5 bases). From germline, CDR1 is SGHRS and CDR2 YFSETQ. The V end lost 0 bases, the J end lost 1 base, and 12 bases lay between the germline ends. The CDR3 runs 16 residues. The CDR3 DNA reads TGCGCCAGCAGCTTGGATGGGGCTGGACGCACAGATACGCAGTATTTT. Translation: CASSLDGAGRTDTQYF.

This clone was seen more than once but under ten times. V usage is TRBV6-6 and J usage is TRBJ1-1; no firm D call. Trimming took 5 bases from V and 3 from J, leaving 13 bases between them. The CDR3 has 14 amino acids. CDR1 is MNHNY, CDR2 SVGAGI, per germline (reference sequence). CDR3 region: CASSAGLRDTEAFF. DNA of the CDR3: TGTGCCAGCAGTGCGGGTCTAAGGGACACTGAAGCTTTCTTT.

A few counts support this clone. The chain uses TRBV27 and TRBJ2-3; 11 bases agree with TRBD2. From germline, CDR1 is MNHEY and CDR2 SMNVEV (reference sequence). The ends lost 5 bases at V and 0 bases at J; junction bases unmatched: 4. This CDR3 comprises 16 residues. CDR3 in amino acids: CASSLAGGPSTDTQYF. The CDR3 DNA follows: TGTGCCAGCAGTCTAGCGGGGGGCCCAAGCACAGATACGCAGTATTTT.

This chain connects TRBV18 to TRBJ2-3; D is undetermined. V shed 3 bases and J shed 7 bases, with 20 bases lying between them. The length of the CDR3 is 16 residues. Germline V gene sequence: CDR1 KGHSH, CDR2 LQKENI. The DNA of the CDR3 is TGTGCCAGCTCACCCCATCCGAGTTTGGCAGCTAATACGCAGTATTTT. Its protein is CASSPHPSLAANTQYF. Together with reference TRBV18 and TRBJ2-3, the CDR3 gives the full variable domain: NAGVMQNPRHLVRRRGQEARLRCSPMKGHSHVYWYRQLPEEGLKFMVYLQKENIIDESGMPKERFSAEFPKEGPSILRIQQVVRGDSAAYFCASSPHPSLAANTQYFGPGTRLTVL.

The J gene is TRBJ2-2, the V gene TRBV6-5, with a possible D match to TRBD2 (6 bases). V lost 8 bases and J lost 1, with 11 bases in between. CDR3 length: 14 residues. Germline values: CDR1 MNHEY, CDR2 SVGAGI. CDR3: CASGGLLNTGELFF. DNA of the CDR3: TGTGCCAGCGGGGGACTGCTGAACACCGGGGAGCTGTTTTTT.

The chain uses TRBV4-1 and TRBJ1-2; TRBD1 aligns across 8 bases. The CDR3 is 15 residues long. CDR1 and CDR2 (germline): MGHRA, YSYEKL. V shed 1 base and J 2 bases; nucleotides not matched to a gene: 3. The CDR3 DNA follows: TGCGCCAGCAGCCAAGCAGGGGGCAGGAACTATGGCTACACCTTC. Translation gives CASSQAGGRNYGYTF.

This chain joins TRBV7-6 and TRBJ1-6, with unresolved D. The CDR3 loop spans 16 amino acids. The germline V gene encodes CDR1 SGHVS and CDR2 FNYEAQ. Deletions cut 2 bases from V and 5 bases from J, with 13 bases between. CDR3 in amino acids: CASSLMGGQNNSPLHF. The CDR3 DNA reads as TGTGCCAGCAGCTTAATGGGAGGCCAGAATAATTCACCCCTCCACTTT.

J is TRBJ1-2 and V is TRBV5-6; TRBD1 is a possible D gene (5 bases). CDR1 is SGHDT, CDR2 YYEEEE, per germline. This CDR3 region has 15 residues. V was pared by 0 bases and J by 5 bases, with 14 bases between. DNA of the CDR3: TGTGCCAGCAGCTTGGCCTCGGGGGTGAAGTATGGCTACACCTTC. Translating gives CASSLASGVKYGYTF.

The chain links TRBV15 to TRBJ2-2; no firm D call. Germline-derived CDR1 and CDR2 are LNHNV and YYDKDF (reference sequence). There are 12 residues in the CDR3. Trimming shortened V by 3 bases and J by 6 bases, and 5 bases separated the two germline ends. In DNA, the CDR3 is TGTGCCACCAGCAGCCTGCCCGGGGAGCTGTTTTTT. Translated, it gives CATSSLPGELFF.

Concerning this clone itself: Other DNA sequences in this sample translate to the same CDR3. The chain links TRBV7-2 to TRBJ2-6; D gene uncertain. The germline V gene has CDR1 SGHTA and CDR2 FQGNSA. This CDR3 spans 15 amino acids. Deletions cut 1 base from V and 0 bases from J, with 4 bases between. The CDR3 loop is CASSLGSSGANVLTF. CDR3 nucleotide sequence: TGTGCCAGCAGCTTAGGAAGCTCTGGGGCCAACGTCCTGACTTTC.

The chain has TRBV9 and TRBJ1-6; no clear D. The V end was cut by 2 bases, the J end by 5 bases, with 2 bases between. Germline V gene sequence: CDR1 SGDLS, CDR2 YYNGEE. The CDR3 spans 12 residues. The DNA for the CDR3 is TGTGCCAGCAGCGTGAATAATTCACCCCTCCACTTT. Translated: CASSVNNSPLHF.

The chain recombines TRBV29-1 with TRBJ1-1; TRBD1 is a possible D gene (5 bases). This CDR3 comprises 12 residues. Germline V gene sequence: CDR1 SQVTM, CDR2 ANQGSEA. V shed 6 bases and J shed 4 bases, with 12 bases lying between them. CDR3 loop: CSVQPGGTEAFF. In DNA form, the CDR3 reads TGCAGCGTCCAACCCGGGGGCACTGAAGCTTTCTTT.

This chain links TRBV29-1 with TRBJ1-5, with D maybe TRBD1 (5 bases). Looked up from germline, CDR1 is SQVTM and CDR2 is ANQGSEA. The CDR3 is 13 residues long. The V gene lost 2 bases and the J gene lost 6 bases, with 11 bases spanning the gap. CDR3: CSVELGQGQPQHF. The CDR3 nucleotides read TGCAGCGTTGAATTGGGTCAGGGTCAGCCCCAGCATTTT.

The genes are TRBV5-6 and TRBJ2-7; perhaps D is TRBD1 or TRBD2 (5 bases each). The germline V gene encodes CDR1 SGHDT and CDR2 YYEEEE. Trimming removed 0 bases at V and 1 base at J, with 8 bases between. The CDR3 sequence is 14 residues long. The CDR3 reads CASSLGDGSYEQYF. CDR3 coding DNA: TGTGCCAGCAGCTTGGGGGACGGATCCTACGAGCAGTACTTC.

The rearrangement uses TRBV7-2 and TRBJ1-1; no clear D. Trimming removed 8 bases at V and 8 bases at J, with 9 bases between. CDR3 length: 10 residues. Germline loops: CDR1 SGHTA, CDR2 FQGNSA. The CDR3 loop is CASSQTEAFF. The CDR3 nucleotides read TGTGCCAGCTCCCAAACGGAAGCTTTCTTT.

The V gene is TRBV9, the J gene TRBJ1-6; D is perhaps TRBD1 (5 bases). The CDR3 runs 13 residues. The ends were cut back, 5 bases at V and 6 bases at J, with 9 bases in the middle. Germline CDR1 is SGDLS and CDR2 is YYNGEE. The CDR3, as DNA: TGTGCCAGCAGGGGGACGACTAATTCACCCCTCCACTTT. Translated, it gives CASRGTTNSPLHF.